This entry lists 28 T cell receptor beta chains sequenced from one sample in a study of a mutant IDH1 vaccine in newly diagnosed glioma. Using immunoSEQ multiplex PCR, the repertoire was profiled, and TCRdb retains in-frame clones only, with some absent. This sample carries about 40,000 clones, roughly 84% of them seen once, and the ten largest clones take about 2.2%. Indicated time point: week 11, during vaccination. Doses of 300 ug of mutant IDH1 20-mer peptide were given with topical imiquimod. Their antigen targets remain unknown. The sequencing used PBMCs, collected from a glioma patient whose treatment included an IDH1 peptide vaccine. These receptor sequences come from a man between 40 and 49 years old with glioma.

The rearrangement joins TRBV9 to TRBJ2-2; D ambiguous. The V end lost 7 bases, the J end lost 2 bases, and 9 bases lay between the germline ends. The CDR3 loop spans 13 amino acids. The germline V gene has CDR1 SGDLS and CDR2 YYNGEE. Written as DNA, the CDR3 is TGTGCCAGCGCCAGCCACAACACCGGGGAGCTGTTTTTT. This encodes CASASHNTGELFF.

V gene TRBV2 combines with J gene TRBJ2-5; D possibly corresponds to TRBD2 (5 bases). Trimming took 5 bases from V and 2 from J, leaving 9 bases between them. There are 13 residues in the CDR3. Germline V gives CDR1 SNHLY, CDR2 FYNNEI. CDR3 DNA: TGTGCCAGCAGTAGTAGCGAGCAAGAGACCCAGTACTTC. Protein: CASSSSEQETQYF. Full variable domain (remainder filled in from reference TRBV2 and TRBJ2-5): EPEVTQTPSHQVTQMGQEVILRCVPISNHLYFYWYRQILGQKVEFLVSFYNNEISEKSEIFDDQFSVERPDGSNFTLKIRSTKLEDSAMYFCASSSSEQETQYFGPGTRLLVL.

This clone was observed a few times. DNA of the CDR3: TGTGCCAGCAGAGGCAATCAGCCCCAGCATTTT. It yields the protein CASRGNQPQHF. The rearrangement uses TRBV28 and TRBJ1-5; no clear D gene. Trimming removed 6 bases at V and 2 bases at J, with 2 bases between. The CDR3 consists of 11 residues. CDR1 is MDHEN and CDR2 is SYDVKM in the germline V gene.

This rearrangement joins TRBV5-8 to TRBJ2-3; no firm D call. V gave up 0 bases and J gave up 2 bases, with 7 bases separating them. In germline, CDR1 is SGHTS, CDR2 YDEGEE. The CDR3 loop spans 14 amino acids. The CDR3 DNA sequence: TGTGCCAGCAGCTTGGGGCGGAACACAGATACGCAGTATTTT. It encodes CASSLGRNTDTQYF. Variable domain in full (rest from reference TRBV5-8 and TRBJ2-3): EAGVTQSPTHLIKTRGQQATLRCSPISGHTSVYWYQQALGLGLQFLLWYDEGEERNRGNFPPRFSGRQFPNYSSELNVNALELEDSALYLCASSLGRNTDTQYFGPGTRLTVL.

This chain connects TRBV9 to TRBJ2-7; D may match TRBD1 or TRBD2 (5 bases each). The CDR3 consists of 14 residues. The V end was cut by 4 bases, the J end by 1 base, with 12 bases between. Per germline, CDR1 SGDLS and CDR2 YYNGEE. The CDR3: CASSKGPPSYEQYF. The CDR3 DNA reads as TGTGCCAGCAGCAAGGGACCTCCTTCCTACGAGCAGTACTTC.

The rearrangement links TRBV18 to TRBJ1-3; D is possibly TRBD1 (5 bases). Trimming stripped 5 bases from V and 3 bases from J, with 11 bases between. Germline CDR1 reads KGHSH; CDR2 reads LQKENI. The CDR3 length is 14 residues. The CDR3 region is CASSSDSNGNTIYF. As DNA, the CDR3 is TGTGCCAGCTCATCCGACAGTAATGGAAACACCATATATTTT.

This clone appeared a single time. This rearrangement joins TRBV13 to TRBJ2-5, with D unclear. This CDR3 is built from 13 residues. Trimming pared 5 bases from V and 1 base from J, leaving 8 bases between. CDR1 is PRHDT and CDR2 is FYEKMQ in the germline V gene (reference sequence). The CDR3 DNA sequence: TGTGCCAGCAGCCCCCCCTCCCAAGAGACCCAGTACTTC. It specifies CASSPPSQETQYF.

V usage is TRBV6-5 and J usage is TRBJ1-4, with 7 bases lining up with TRBD1. J gave up 8 bases and V 2 bases, and 5 bases lay outside the gene matches. The CDR3 has 14 residues. Germline V gene sequence: CDR1 MNHEY, CDR2 SVGAGI. For the CDR3, the DNA is TGTGCCAGCAGTTACAGACAGGGTGGGGAAAAACTGTTTTTT. Amino acid sequence: CASSYRQGGEKLFF.

The rearrangement uses TRBV6-4 and TRBJ2-7; weak D call: TRBD1 (6 bases). The V and J ends lost 0 bases and 8 bases respectively, with 17 bases between them. Germline values: CDR1 MRHNA, CDR2 SNTAGT. This CDR3 has 15 amino acids. The CDR3 sequence: CASSDSRGTPGKQYF. The CDR3 coding sequence is TGTGCCAGCAGTGACTCTAGGGGGACGCCCGGGAAGCAGTACTTC.

This sequence joins TRBV4-1 and TRBJ2-4; perhaps D is TRBD1 or TRBD2 (6 bases each). Germline V gene sequence: CDR1 MGHRA, CDR2 YSYEKL. Trimming stripped 0 bases from V and 1 base from J, with 7 bases between. CDR3 length equals 15 residues. The DNA for the CDR3 is TGCGCCAGCAGCCAAGACGGGGGCGCCAAAAACATTCAGTACTTC. Protein: CASSQDGGAKNIQYF.

CDR3 residues: CASSLSSQGPLEQYF. The CDR3 DNA is TGTGCCAGCAGCTTATCCAGCCAGGGGCCCCTCGAGCAGTACTTC. The genes are TRBV7-8 and TRBJ2-7, with D possibly being TRBD1 (6 bases). The ends were cut back, 2 bases at V and 6 bases at J, with 17 bases in the middle. Germline CDR1 SGHVS, CDR2 FQNEAQ. There are 15 residues in the CDR3.

The chain combines TRBV6-1 with TRBJ1-2; D gene ambiguous. The CDR3 totals 13 residues. V was shortened by 6 bases and J by 4 bases, with 12 bases between the two germline ends. Germline assignment: CDR1 MNHNS and CDR2 SASEGT. In DNA, the CDR3 is TGTGCCAGCAGGGGAGACGGAGCCTATGGCTACACCTTC. This sequence encodes CASRGDGAYGYTF.

The rearrangement uses TRBV23-1 and TRBJ2-2, with D perhaps TRBD2 (6 bases). TRBV23-1 falls under the ORF class, with uncertain function. V was shortened by 4 bases and J by 5 bases, with 14 bases between the two germline ends. The CDR3 is made up of 15 amino acids. The CDR3 here is CASSPGVGRTGELFF. The CDR3 DNA sequence: TGCGCCAGCAGTCCGGGGGTAGGAAGGACCGGGGAGCTGTTTTTT.

CDR3 amino acids: CASSLSTATEAFF. The CDR3 DNA sequence: TGTGCCAGCAGCCTTTCGACGGCTACTGAAGCTTTCTTT. The genes are TRBV6-5 and TRBJ1-1, with D hard to call. The length of the CDR3 is 13 residues. V lost 6 bases to trimming and J lost 5 bases, with 13 bases between them. Germline V gene sequence: CDR1 MNHEY, CDR2 SVGAGI.

V is TRBV2 and J is TRBJ2-5; D gene unclear. Trimming removed 7 bases at V and 2 bases at J, with 11 bases between. CDR3 size: 13 residues. CDR1 and CDR2 from the germline V gene are SNHLY and FYNNEI. As DNA, the CDR3 is TGTGCCAGCATTGGCCTGAGTCAAGAGACCCAGTACTTC. Its protein product is CASIGLSQETQYF.

The sample holds one count of this clone. V gene TRBV7-3 combines with J gene TRBJ1-1; TRBD1 is a possible D gene (5 bases). Germline-derived CDR1 and CDR2 are SGHTA and FQGTGA. This CDR3 has 13 amino acids. V lost 4 bases and J lost 1, with 7 bases in between. The CDR3 sequence is CASSSTENTEAFF. CDR3 DNA: TGTGCCAGCAGCTCGACAGAGAACACTGAAGCTTTCTTT.

This clone came up once. This chain joins TRBV5-4 and TRBJ2-3; D possibly uses TRBD1 or TRBD2 (5 bases each). The V gene lost 0 bases and the J gene lost 2 bases, with 10 bases spanning the gap. The CDR3 loop spans 15 amino acids. Germline V gene data show CDR1 as SGHNT and CDR2 as YYREEE (reference sequence). This CDR3 reads CASSLGGTATDTQYF. CDR3 DNA sequence: TGTGCCAGCAGCTTGGGAGGGACCGCCACAGATACGCAGTATTTT.

The chain carries TRBV5-8 and TRBJ1-5, with 9 bases lining up with TRBD1. The CDR3 sequence is 16 residues long. The V segment lost 4 bases and the J segment 5 bases; nucleotides outside the gene matches: 10. Germline loops: CDR1 SGHTS, CDR2 YDEGEE. In nucleotides, the CDR3 is TGTGCCAGCAGCCGGGGGGACAGGGTTCAGGATCAGCCCCAGCATTTT. It specifies CASSRGDRVQDQPQHF.

As DNA, the CDR3 is TGCGCCAGCAGCTTGGCGGCTGTCTTGTCGGACTACGAGCAGTACTTC. Encoded protein: CASSLAAVLSDYEQYF. This rearrangement joins TRBV5-1 to TRBJ2-7; no firm D call. The CDR3 length is 16 residues. Trimming took off 0 bases at V and 3 bases at J, with 16 bases between the two ends. The germline V gene has CDR1 SGHRS and CDR2 YFSETQ.

This chain joins TRBV10-3 and TRBJ2-1; 7 bases are a match to TRBD2. Germline CDR1 and CDR2: ENHRY and SYGVKD. The CDR3 sequence is 14 residues long. V lost 4 bases to trimming and J lost 3 bases; unmatched junction nucleotides: 3. CDR3 sequence reads: CAISVGGSYNEQFF. CDR3 in DNA: TGTGCCATCAGTGTGGGAGGGAGCTACAATGAGCAGTTCTTC.

The chain recombines TRBV7-2 with TRBJ1-2; weak D call: TRBD1 (5 bases). The germline gives CDR1 SGHTA, CDR2 FQGNSA. The CDR3 extends over 14 amino acids. Trimming stripped 7 bases from V and 5 bases from J, with 17 bases between. The CDR3 spells CASTVRGSGYGYTF. Here the CDR3 DNA reads TGTGCCAGCACTGTACGGGGGTCGGGTTATGGCTACACCTTC. Complete variable domain (other parts from reference TRBV7-2 and TRBJ1-2): GAGVSQSPSNKVTEKGKDVELRCDPISGHTALYWYRQSLGQGLEFLIYFQGNSAPDKSGLPSDRFSAERTGGSVSTLTIQRTQQEDSAVYLCASTVRGSGYGYTFGSGTRLTVV.

The chain has TRBV9 and TRBJ2-1; 8 positions match TRBD2. Trimming cost V 5 bases and J 8 bases; bases outside gene matches: 12. Per germline, CDR1 SGDLS and CDR2 YYNGEE. CDR3 length: 15 residues. In DNA form, the CDR3 reads TGTGCCAGCAGTAGGGCCGGGAGCGGGAGCTATGAGCAGTTCTTC. Protein sequence: CASSRAGSGSYEQFF.

This chain joins TRBV14 and TRBJ2-1; D is unclear. The CDR3 covers 12 residues. Trimming removed 4 bases at V and 3 bases at J, with 4 bases between. CDR1 and CDR2 (germline): SGHDN, FVKESK. The CDR3 coding sequence is TGTGCCAGCAGCCCCTTCTACAATGAGCAGTTCTTC. Encoded protein: CASSPFYNEQFF.

In its sample, this clone was seen once. The chain is built from TRBV5-5 and TRBJ2-1, with 8 nucleotides matching TRBD2. The CDR3 extends over 16 amino acids. V was pared by 0 bases and J by 2 bases, with 4 bases of the junction left unmatched. Looked up from germline, CDR1 is SGHKS and CDR2 is YYEKEE (reference sequence). In DNA form, the CDR3 reads TGTGCCAGCAGCTTGGGACTAGCGTTAACCTACAATGAGCAGTTCTTC. This sequence encodes CASSLGLALTYNEQFF.

The gene calls are TRBV4-1 and TRBJ1-4; D is possibly TRBD1 (5 bases). V was shortened by 4 bases and J by 3 bases, with 9 bases between the two germline ends. CDR3 length: 14 residues. Germline V gene lookup returns CDR1 MGHRA and CDR2 YSYEKL. The chain's CDR3 is CASSPGRPNEKLFF. CDR3 coding DNA: TGCGCCAGCAGCCCGGGACGGCCTAATGAAAAACTGTTTTTT.

The chain has TRBV2 and TRBJ2-5, with 9 bases aligning to TRBD1. Germline values: CDR1 SNHLY, CDR2 FYNNEI. V dropped 5 bases and J dropped 9; count of bases not matched to a gene: 13. CDR3 size: 15 residues. This CDR3 reads CASSHPGQGGRAQYF. Written as DNA, the CDR3 is TGTGCCAGCAGTCATCCGGGACAGGGAGGGAGAGCCCAGTACTTC.

V usage is TRBV19 and J usage is TRBJ2-1, with 9 bases lining up with TRBD2. This CDR3 has 17 amino acids. The J segment lost 1 base and the V segment lost 4 bases, leaving 8 bases of the junction unmatched. Germline V CDR1 and CDR2: LNHDA, SQIVND (reference sequence). The CDR3, as DNA: TGTGCCAGTAGTAAATCCACGACTAGCGGTTCCTACAATGAGCAGTTCTTC. Amino acid sequence: CASSKSTTSGSYNEQFF.

This sequence joins TRBV7-9 and TRBJ1-2, with TRBD1 matching over 8 bases. This CDR3 comprises 13 residues. Germline V gene lookup returns CDR1 SEHNR and CDR2 FQNEAQ (reference sequence). J gave up 6 bases and V 3 bases, and 3 bases lay outside the gene matches. Written as DNA, the CDR3 is TGTGCCAGCAGCTTCATGACAGGGGATGGCTACACCTTC. It translates to CASSFMTGDGYTF. Variable domain in full (rest from reference TRBV7-9 and TRBJ1-2): DTGVSQNPRHKITKRGQNVTFRCDPISEHNRLYWYRQTLGQGPEFLTYFQNEAQLEKSRLLSDRFSAERPKGSFSTLEIQRTEQGDSAMYLCASSFMTGDGYTFGSGTRLTVV.